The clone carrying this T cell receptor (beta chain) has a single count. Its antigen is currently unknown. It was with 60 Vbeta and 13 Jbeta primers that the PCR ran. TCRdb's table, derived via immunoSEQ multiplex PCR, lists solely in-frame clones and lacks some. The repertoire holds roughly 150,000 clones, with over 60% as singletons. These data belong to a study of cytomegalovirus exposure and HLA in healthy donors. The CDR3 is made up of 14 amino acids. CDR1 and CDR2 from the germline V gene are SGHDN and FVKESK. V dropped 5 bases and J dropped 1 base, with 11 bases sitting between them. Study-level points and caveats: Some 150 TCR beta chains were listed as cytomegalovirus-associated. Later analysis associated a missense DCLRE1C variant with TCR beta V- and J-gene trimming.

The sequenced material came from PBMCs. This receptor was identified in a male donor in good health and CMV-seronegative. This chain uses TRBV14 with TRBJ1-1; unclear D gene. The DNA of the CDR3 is TGTGCCAGCAGCTTTTTGCGACAGAACACTGAAGCTTTCTTT. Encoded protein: CASSFLRQNTEAFF. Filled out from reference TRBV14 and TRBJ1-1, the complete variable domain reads EAGVTQFPSHSVIEKGQTVTLRCDPISGHDNLYWYRRVMGKEIKFLLHFVKESKQDESGMPNNRFLAERTGGTYSTLKVQPAELEDSGVYFCASSFLRQNTEAFFGQGTRLTVV.